Below are 14 T cell receptor beta chains sequenced from a single sample in a study of T cell repertoires in ileal Crohn's disease. Assay: immunoSEQ multiplex PCR; the TCRdb copy retains only in-frame clones and omits some. The sample holds 30,000 to 35,000 clones, over 75% seen once. The specimen was ileal tissue. These receptors originate from an adult with Crohn's disease.

This chain uses TRBV29-1 with TRBJ2-1; weak D call: TRBD1 (6 bases). The germline CDR1 and CDR2 sequences are SQVTM and ANQGSEA. Trimming removed 4 bases at V and 12 bases at J, with 19 bases between. The CDR3 has 13 residues. CDR3 protein: CSVVGQSAIGQFF. The DNA for the CDR3 is TGCAGCGTTGTGGGACAATCTGCTATCGGGCAGTTCTTC.

By proportion, this clone is medium-sized. This sequence joins TRBV7-2 and TRBJ1-1, with D possibly TRBD1 on 6 matching bases. Trimming removed 1 base from V and 6 bases from J, with 6 bases in between. The CDR3 is made up of 12 amino acids. From germline, CDR1 is SGHTA and CDR2 FQGNSA. The DNA for the CDR3 is TGTGCCAGCAGCTTAGGGGGGCCTGAAGCTTTCTTT. Translating it yields CASSLGGPEAFF.

The chain recombines TRBV5-6 with TRBJ2-1, with 14 nucleotides matching TRBD2. Germline loops: CDR1 SGHDT, CDR2 YYEEEE. The CDR3 loop spans 15 amino acids. V shed 6 bases, J shed 8 bases, and the junction held 7 bases outside the gene matches. CDR3 DNA sequence: TGTGCCAGCACCTCCGGGACTAGCGGGAGACATGAGCAGTTCTTC. Amino acid sequence: CASTSGTSGRHEQFF.

The chain couples TRBV4-1 to TRBJ2-7, with 9 bases matching TRBD1. V lost 6 bases to trimming and J lost 3 bases; unmatched junction nucleotides: 15. Germline CDR1 MGHRA, CDR2 YSYEKL. This CDR3 contains 17 residues. The DNA for the CDR3 is TGCGCCAGCAGGCATTCACTGGACAGGGGATCGATCTACGAGCAGTACTTC. Amino acid sequence: CASRHSLDRGSIYEQYF.

The gene calls are TRBV25-1 and TRBJ2-7; 7 bases line up with TRBD1. The germline gives CDR1 MGHDK, CDR2 SYGVNS. Trimming at V came to 3 bases and at J to 0 bases, leaving 11 bases not matched to a gene. The CDR3 runs 17 residues. The CDR3 loop is CASSERFMGQISYEQYF. Written as DNA, the CDR3 is TGTGCCAGCAGTGAGAGATTTATGGGACAGATCTCCTACGAGCAGTACTTC.

The chain carries TRBV4-2 and TRBJ2-3, with 7 bases identical to TRBD2. With 4 bases clipped from V and 1 base from J, the junction kept 8 bases outside the gene matches. Germline V gives CDR1 LGHNA, CDR2 YNFKEQ. The CDR3 contains 16 residues. The CDR3 DNA follows: TGTGCCAGCAGCCCCTTGGGCGGGAGAGGCACAGATACGCAGTATTTT. Protein product: CASSPLGGRGTDTQYF.

The chain combines TRBV29-1 with TRBJ1-1; 9 positions agree with TRBD1. Losses at the gene ends were 7 bases for V and 4 bases for J; bases not matched to a gene: 4. Per the germline V gene, CDR1 is SQVTM and CDR2 is ANQGSEA. The CDR3 extends over 12 amino acids. The CDR3 loop reads CSARDRVTEAFF. CDR3 DNA sequence: TGCAGCGCCCGGGACAGGGTCACTGAAGCTTTCTTT.

The chain employs TRBV29-1 and TRBJ2-3; D gene unclear. Trimming removed 7 bases at V and 5 bases at J, with 10 bases between. This CDR3 comprises 11 residues. CDR1 is SQVTM and CDR2 is ANQGSEA in the germline V gene. Written as DNA, the CDR3 is TGCAGCGCCCCGTTCGGAGATACGCAGTATTTT. It specifies CSAPFGDTQYF.

This chain joins TRBV5-1 and TRBJ2-3; maybe TRBD1 (6 bases). V lost 2 bases to trimming and J lost 0 bases, with 10 bases between them. Germline loops: CDR1 SGHRS, CDR2 YFSETQ. The CDR3 runs to 15 residues. Here the CDR3 DNA reads TGCGCCAGCAGCTTACAGGGAGTCAGCACAGATACGCAGTATTTT. This codes for CASSLQGVSTDTQYF. Full variable domain (rest looked up from reference TRBV5-1 and TRBJ2-3): KAGVTQTPRYLIKTRGQQVTLSCSPISGHRSVSWYQQTPGQGLQFLFEYFSETQRNKGNFPGRFSGRQFSNSRSEMNVSTLELGDSALYLCASSLQGVSTDTQYFGPGTRLTVL.

J is TRBJ2-3 and V is TRBV4-2; no definite D call. The germline CDR1 and CDR2 sequences are LGHNA and YNFKEQ. The CDR3 has 14 amino acids. V was clipped by 0 bases and J by 2 bases, with 6 bases between them. CDR3 loop: CASSQEHVTDTQYF. The CDR3, as DNA: TGTGCCAGCAGCCAAGAACACGTCACAGATACGCAGTATTTT.

Within the sample, this clone is medium-sized. The chain employs TRBV2 and TRBJ1-1; D is undetermined. V dropped 2 bases and J dropped 4 bases, with 11 bases sitting between them. The CDR3 sequence is 14 residues long. Germline lookup yields CDR1 SNHLY and CDR2 FYNNEI. DNA of the CDR3: TGTGCCAGCAGTGAACGGGGTATGAGCACTGAAGCTTTCTTT. Its translation: CASSERGMSTEAFF.

The rearrangement uses TRBV5-5 and TRBJ2-7; 9 bases agree with TRBD2. CDR3 length: 14 amino acids. Germline trimming cut 0 bases from V and 6 bases from J; bases unmatched to any gene: 4. Germline values: CDR1 SGHKS, CDR2 YYEKEE (reference sequence). CDR3 loop: CASSLGGLASEQYF. The CDR3 nucleotides are TGTGCCAGCAGCTTGGGTGGACTAGCGTCCGAGCAGTACTTC.

CDR3 residues: CASSLFAGGGNEQFF. The DNA of the CDR3 is TGTGCCAGCAGCCTATTCGCGGGAGGGGGCAATGAGCAGTTCTTC. The chain couples TRBV7-3 to TRBJ2-1, with 9 bases identical to TRBD2. This CDR3 contains 15 residues. Germline CDR1 SGHTA, CDR2 FQGTGA. The J segment lost 6 bases and the V segment lost 5 bases, leaving 8 bases of the junction unmatched.

V and J are TRBV4-1 and TRBJ2-6; 7 bases line up with TRBD1. V gave up 5 bases and J gave up 3 bases; unmatched junction bases: 7. The CDR3 extends over 16 amino acids. Germline V gives CDR1 MGHRA, CDR2 YSYEKL. CDR3 sequence (DNA): TGCGCCAGCAGCAAGAAGGGGGCAGGTGGGGCCAACGTCCTGACTTTC. As protein: CASSKKGAGGANVLTF.